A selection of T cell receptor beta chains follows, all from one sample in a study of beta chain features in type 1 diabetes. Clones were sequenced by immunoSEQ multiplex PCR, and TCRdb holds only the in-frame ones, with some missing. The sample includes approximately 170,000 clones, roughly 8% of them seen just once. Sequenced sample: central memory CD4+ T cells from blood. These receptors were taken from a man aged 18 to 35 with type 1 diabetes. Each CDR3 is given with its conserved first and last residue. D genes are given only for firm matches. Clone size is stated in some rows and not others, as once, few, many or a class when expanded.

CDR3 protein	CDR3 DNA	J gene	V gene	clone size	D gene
CASSFNLAGSVGDEQFF	TGTGCCAGCAGCTTTAACCTAGCGGGAAGTGTTGGCGATGAGCAGTTCTTC	TRBJ2-1	TRBV7-6	NA	TRBD2
CASSLARDEQYF	TGCGCCAGCAGCTTGGCGAGGGACGAGCAGTACTTC	TRBJ2-7	TRBV5-1	NA	NA
CASSLAFGGGITEAFF	TGTGCCAGCAGCTTAGCGTTTGGGGGAGGTATCACTGAAGCTTTCTTT	TRBJ1-1	TRBV7-6	NA	NA
CASSPRQVGNTIYF	TGTGCCAGCAGCCCCAGACAGGTCGGAAACACCATATATTTT	TRBJ1-3	TRBV7-9	few	NA
CSVPGTGLSGNTIYF	TGCAGCGTGCCCGGGACAGGGCTCTCTGGAAACACCATATATTTT	TRBJ1-3	TRBV29-1	few	TRBD1
CASSPPSVTNEKLFF	TGTGCCAGCTCACCCCCCAGTGTGACTAATGAAAAACTGTTTTTT	TRBJ1-4	TRBV18	NA	NA
CSAGVRDRVYEQYF	TGCAGCGCCGGCGTCCGGGACAGAGTCTACGAGCAGTACTTC	TRBJ2-7	TRBV29-1	NA	TRBD1
CASSPAGEVETQYF	TGTGCCTCCTCGCCAGCGGGGGAGGTAGAGACCCAGTACTTC	TRBJ2-5	TRBV30	many	TRBD2
CASSLASRVNEQFF	TGTGCCAGCAGCTTAGCCAGCAGGGTGAATGAGCAGTTCTTC	TRBJ2-1	TRBV7-2	NA	NA
CASSLGAEPGGNTEAFF	TGTGCCAGCAGTTTAGGCGCAGAGCCAGGGGGGAACACTGAAGCTTTCTTT	TRBJ1-1	TRBV27	few	TRBD1
CACGRDSNQPQHF	TGTGCCTGCGGGCGGGATAGCAATCAGCCCCAGCATTTT	TRBJ1-5	TRBV30	NA	NA
CASGGQGYGYTF	TGTGCTAGCGGAGGACAGGGCTATGGCTACACCTTC	TRBJ1-2	TRBV12-5	NA	TRBD1
CASSLNPALGTAKTYEQYF	TGCGCCAGCAGCTTGAACCCGGCCCTCGGGACAGCAAAGACCTACGAGCAGTACTTC	TRBJ2-7	TRBV5-1	few	TRBD1
CASSTGSSGANVLTF	TGTGCCAGCAGTACAGGTAGCTCTGGGGCCAACGTCCTGACTTTC	TRBJ2-6	TRBV11-3	NA	NA
CASRPGTGHNSPLHF	TGTGCCAGCAGACCTGGGACAGGGCATAATTCACCCCTCCACTTT	TRBJ1-6	TRBV7-2	NA	TRBD1
CAWTQSTDSGYTF	TGTGCCTGGACCCAGTCCACGGACAGCGGCTACACCTTC	TRBJ1-2	TRBV30	many	NA
CAWSKASNTEAFF	TGTGCCTGGAGTAAAGCGTCGAACACTGAAGCTTTCTTT	TRBJ1-1	TRBV30	NA	NA
CASSDGWNEQFF	TGCGCCAGCAGCGACGGGTGGAATGAGCAGTTCTTC	TRBJ2-1	TRBV5-1	NA	NA
CASSWTQGAIGDTQYF	TGTGCCAGCAGCTGGACCCAGGGGGCGATAGGAGATACGCAGTATTTT	TRBJ2-3	TRBV5-4	NA	TRBD1
CASSQRLAGETTDTQYF	TGCGCCAGCAGCCAAAGACTAGCGGGGGAGACCACAGATACGCAGTATTTT	TRBJ2-3	TRBV4-3	NA	TRBD2
CASSQRLAGNPWGNNEQFF	TGTGCCAGCAGCCAGAGGCTAGCGGGAAACCCTTGGGGGAACAATGAGCAGTTCTTC	TRBJ2-1	TRBV13	NA	TRBD2
CASSRDRGWDTEAFF	TGTGCCAGCAGTCGCGACAGGGGTTGGGACACTGAAGCTTTCTTT	TRBJ1-1	TRBV6-5	few	TRBD1
CASRTQDNYGYTF	TGTGCCAGCAGGACTCAAGATAACTATGGCTACACCTTC	TRBJ1-2	TRBV6-6	few	NA
CSVWTGPNQETQYF	TGCAGCGTTTGGACAGGGCCCAACCAAGAGACCCAGTACTTC	TRBJ2-5	TRBV29-1	few	TRBD1
CASTWIAGGTSTDTQYF	TGTGCCAGCACTTGGATAGCGGGAGGAACTAGCACAGATACGCAGTATTTT	TRBJ2-3	TRBV2	few	TRBD2
CASSLGGDRVADTQYF	TGTGCCAGCAGCTTAGGTGGGGACAGGGTTGCAGATACGCAGTATTTT	TRBJ2-3	TRBV7-9	NA	TRBD1
CASSQAAFGQQETQYF	TGCGCCAGCAGCCAGGCAGCCTTCGGACAGCAAGAGACCCAGTACTTC	TRBJ2-5	TRBV4-3	few	NA
CASSFDLGGPGNF	TGTGCCAGCAGCTTCGACCTGGGGGGACCCGGGAACTTC	TRBJ2-5	TRBV7-2	few	NA
CASSFLSSYEQYF	TGCGCCAGCAGCTTTCTGAGCTCCTACGAGCAGTACTTC	TRBJ2-7	TRBV5-1	few	NA
CASSWRGGGTDTQYF	TGTGCCAGCAGCTGGCGGGGGGGAGGCACAGATACGCAGTATTTT	TRBJ2-3	TRBV7-8	NA	TRBD2
CAWSTLGGGVSGYTF	TGTGCCTGGAGTACCCTTGGGGGGGGAGTTTCTGGCTACACCTTC	TRBJ1-2	TRBV30	NA	NA
CSVEGRGAGYGYTF	TGCAGCGTTGAAGGGAGGGGCGCCGGCTATGGCTACACCTTC	TRBJ1-2	TRBV29-1	few	NA
CASSPNPGQGNTEAFF	TGCGCCAGCAGCCCTAACCCGGGACAGGGGAACACTGAAGCTTTCTTT	TRBJ1-1	TRBV5-1	NA	TRBD1
CASSVAALLAGQETQYF	TGTGCCAGCAGCGTCGCTGCCTTACTAGCGGGGCAAGAGACCCAGTACTTC	TRBJ2-5	TRBV5-5	NA	TRBD2
CSTKRGISTDTQYF	TGCAGCACCAAACGGGGGATAAGCACAGATACGCAGTATTTT	TRBJ2-3	TRBV29-1	NA	NA
CASGTTGGNTGELFF	TGCGCCAGCGGAACGACAGGGGGAAACACCGGGGAGCTGTTTTTT	TRBJ2-2	TRBV5-1	NA	TRBD1